The 23 T cell receptor beta chains listed next were all sequenced from one sample in a study of shared clonotypes between healthy human individuals. Produced via immunoSEQ multiplex PCR; TCRdb's table is partial and in-frame only. The sample lists about 1.1 million clones, around three quarters occurring once. The sample comprised memory CD4+ T cells from PBMCs. Subset noted: CD45RA-negative fraction. The receptors here all came from a man aged 18 to 35 in good health. Some clones in this sample may be carry-over from other donors' samples.

The chain has TRBV5-4 and TRBJ2-6; no reliable D call. The CDR3 contains 16 residues. Trimming left V 6 bases short and J 3 bases short, with 16 bases between. The germline V gene has CDR1 SGHNT and CDR2 YYREEE (reference sequence). CDR3 sequence (DNA): TGTGCCAGCATATTTTACCCCTCGAGTGGGGCCAACGTCCTGACTTTC. This codes for CASIFYPSSGANVLTF.

On this clone itself: In the same sample, other DNA sequences code for this CDR3. The genes are TRBV2 and TRBJ2-5, with D uncertain. V shed 1 base and J shed 2 bases, with 11 bases lying between them. There are 15 residues in the CDR3. CDR1 is SNHLY, CDR2 FYNNEI, per germline. CDR3 nucleotides: TGTGCCAGCAGTGAAGTAGGGTTAGGGCAAGAGACCCAGTACTTC. Its translation: CASSEVGLGQETQYF.

The genes are TRBV7-9 and TRBJ2-5, with 9 positions matching TRBD1. V shed 0 bases and J 5 bases; nucleotides not matched to a gene: 10. CDR3 length equals 17 residues. Germline V gives CDR1 SEHNR, CDR2 FQNEAQ (reference sequence). CDR3: CASSLADRGGTWETQYF. The CDR3 DNA sequence: TGTGCCAGCAGCTTAGCAGACAGGGGGGGGACCTGGGAGACCCAGTACTTC.

The chain joins TRBV19 to TRBJ2-1; TRBD1 matches at 12 bases. The CDR3 is 15 residues long. Germline assignment: CDR1 LNHDA and CDR2 SQIVND (reference sequence). Trimming cost V 6 bases and J 8 bases; bases outside gene matches: 8. DNA for the CDR3: TGTGCCAGTAGAGACACCGGGACAGGGGGCGATGAGCAGTTCTTC. Amino acids: CASRDTGTGGDEQFF.

V gene TRBV29-1 combines with J gene TRBJ1-1, with 9 bases aligning to TRBD1. CDR3 size: 13 residues. V dropped 6 bases and J dropped 0; count of bases not matched to a gene: 2. Germline-derived CDR1 and CDR2 are SQVTM and ANQGSEA. This CDR3 is CSVNRGLNTEAFF. DNA for the CDR3: TGCAGCGTAAACAGGGGGCTGAACACTGAAGCTTTCTTT.

V gene TRBV7-9 combines with J gene TRBJ1-2, with D unresolved. This CDR3 is 14 amino acids long. Germline V gives CDR1 SEHNR, CDR2 FQNEAQ (reference sequence). Deletions cut 5 bases from V and 5 bases from J, with 15 bases between. The CDR3 protein is CASSPLRGLYGYTF. In nucleotides, the CDR3 is TGTGCCAGCAGCCCCCTCCGAGGGCTTTATGGCTACACCTTC.

The chain has TRBV5-1 and TRBJ1-4; TRBD1 agrees at 7 bases. This CDR3 has 15 amino acids. CDR1 SGHRS and CDR2 YFSETQ come from the germline V gene. With V trimmed by 4 bases and J by 5 bases, 8 bases remained unmatched. In nucleotides, the CDR3 is TGCGCCAGCAGCCCCTGGGACAGCTTGAATGAAAAACTGTTTTTT. Protein: CASSPWDSLNEKLFF.

V and J are TRBV28 and TRBJ2-7; D unclear. The germline CDR1 and CDR2 sequences are MDHEN and SYDVKM. The CDR3 consists of 15 residues. Trimming pared 2 bases from V and 3 bases from J, leaving 14 bases between. The CDR3 DNA reads TGTGCCAGCAGTTTAGTCGGCGGCGCTTTCTACGAGCAGTACTTC. This sequence encodes CASSLVGGAFYEQYF. The entire variable domain, with the rest obtained from reference TRBV28 and TRBJ2-7, is as follows: DVKVTQSSRYLVKRTGEKVFLECVQDMDHENMFWYRQDPGLGLRLIYFSYDVKMKEKGDIPEGYSVSREKKERFSLILESASTNQTSMYLCASSLVGGAFYEQYFGPGTRLTVT.

The chain combines TRBV19 with TRBJ2-7; 9 bases line up with TRBD2. V lost 7 bases and J lost 0; bases outside the gene matches: 4. The germline V gene has CDR1 LNHDA and CDR2 SQIVND (reference sequence). This CDR3 is built from 14 residues. CDR3 region: CASTRTSVSYEQYF. The CDR3 nucleotides are TGTGCCAGTACTCGGACTAGCGTCTCCTACGAGCAGTACTTC.

This chain links TRBV5-4 with TRBJ2-1, with 10 bases matching TRBD2. CDR1 and CDR2 (germline): SGHNT, YYREEE (reference sequence). The length of the CDR3 is 20 residues. With V trimmed by 4 bases and J by 0 bases, 16 bases remained unmatched. The DNA of the CDR3 is TGTGCCAGCAGCCTACCTAGCGGGAGTTTAAGTATTGGCTCCTACAATGAGCAGTTCTTC. Residues: CASSLPSGSLSIGSYNEQFF. The complete variable domain, with remaining parts taken from reference TRBV5-4 and TRBJ2-1, reads ETGVTQSPTHLIKTRGQQVTLRCSSQSGHNTVSWYQQALGQGPQFIFQYYREEENGRGNFPPRFSGLQFPNYSSELNVNALELDDSALYLCASSLPSGSLSIGSYNEQFFGPGTRLTVL.

CDR3 sequence (DNA): TGTGCCAGCAGCTTTTGGGGCAGCAATCAGCCCCAGCATTTT. Residues: CASSFWGSNQPQHF. The chain employs TRBV7-2 and TRBJ1-5, with D maybe TRBD1 (5 bases). Germline V lookup: CDR1 SGHTA, CDR2 FQGNSA. V was cut by 3 bases and J by 1 base, with 7 bases left in between. The CDR3 loop spans 14 amino acids.

The CDR3 sequence: CASGDIGQGGGNTIYF. In DNA, the CDR3 is TGTGCCAGCGGGGACATCGGGCAGGGAGGCGGAAACACCATATATTTT. This sequence joins TRBV27 and TRBJ1-3; D is perhaps TRBD1 (6 bases). The CDR3 is 16 residues long. Germline CDR1 reads MNHEY; CDR2 reads SMNVEV (reference sequence). Trimming shortened V by 8 bases and J by 4 bases, and 21 bases separated the two germline ends.

The chain uses TRBV30 and TRBJ1-5; no clear D. Germline values: CDR1 GTSNPN, CDR2 SVGIG (reference sequence). Trimming took 3 bases from V and 0 from J, leaving 12 bases between them. The CDR3 loop spans 15 amino acids. For the CDR3, the DNA is TGTGCCTGGAGCCCTTCAGCTTATAGCAATCAGCCCCAGCATTTT. Residues: CAWSPSAYSNQPQHF.

This chain connects TRBV5-1 to TRBJ1-5, with D possibly being TRBD1 (5 bases). CDR1 is SGHRS, CDR2 YFSETQ, per germline. CDR3 length equals 16 residues. With 4 bases removed from V and 0 bases from J, the gap between germline ends came to 14 bases. CDR3 sequence (DNA): TGCGCCAGCAGCCCCCGTGGGGGGGATAGCAATCAGCCCCAGCATTTT. It codes for CASSPRGGDSNQPQHF.

The V gene is TRBV5-1, the J gene TRBJ2-3; weak D call: TRBD1 (7 bases). This CDR3 is built from 15 residues. Trimming shortened V by 4 bases and J by 1 base, and 13 bases separated the two germline ends. Germline values: CDR1 SGHRS, CDR2 YFSETQ. The CDR3 DNA sequence: TGCGCCAGCAGCAGGGCGGGACAGCGCACAGATACGCAGTATTTT. Translated: CASSRAGQRTDTQYF.

On this clone: One junction end does not reproduce the germline sequence, and a read error may be involved. The chain employs TRBV27 and TRBJ2-5; D might be TRBD2 (5 bases). Germline V gene sequence: CDR1 MNHEY, CDR2 SMNVEV (reference sequence). The CDR3 covers 13 residues. This CDR3 is CASSPRMGEAQYF. As DNA, the CDR3 is TGTGCCAGCAGTCCCCGGATGGGAGAGGCCCAGTACTTC.

About this clone: One end of the junction fails to match germline, which may point to a read error. This chain uses TRBV11-2 with TRBJ2-3; TRBD1 aligns across 7 bases. Germline V gene sequence: CDR1 SGHAT, CDR2 FQNNGV. This CDR3 comprises 14 residues. The CDR3 protein is CASSLERGQDTRYF. The CDR3 DNA reads as TGTGCCAGCAGCTTAGAAAGGGGGCAGGATACGCGGTATTTT.

The chain uses TRBV7-3 and TRBJ2-1; 8 positions agree with TRBD2. The CDR3 totals 14 residues. Germline trimming cut 3 bases from V and 8 bases from J; bases unmatched to any gene: 6. Per the germline V gene, CDR1 is SGHTA and CDR2 is FQGTGA. Written as DNA, the CDR3 is TGTGCCAGCAGCTTTGGGCGGGAGGTCGATGAGCAGTTCTTC. Translation: CASSFGREVDEQFF.

V and J are TRBV7-9 and TRBJ1-4, with a possible D match to TRBD1 (5 bases). Trimming took 4 bases from V and 2 from J, leaving 11 bases between them. Germline V gives CDR1 SEHNR, CDR2 FQNEAQ (reference sequence). This CDR3 is built from 15 residues. CDR3 in amino acids: CASSSRWGTNEKLFF. In nucleotides, the CDR3 is TGTGCCAGCAGCTCCCGATGGGGGACTAATGAAAAACTGTTTTTT. Full variable domain (missing parts from reference TRBV7-9 and TRBJ1-4): DTGVSQNPRHKITKRGQNVTFRCDPISEHNRLYWYRQTLGQGPEFLTYFQNEAQLEKSRLLSDRFSAERPKGSFSTLEIQRTEQGDSAMYLCASSSRWGTNEKLFFGSGTQLSVL.

The V gene is TRBV2, the J gene TRBJ2-7; 12 bases match TRBD1. There are 14 residues in the CDR3. Unmatched junction bases numbered 7, after V lost 9 bases and J lost 4 bases. CDR1 is SNHLY, CDR2 FYNNEI, per germline. The DNA for the CDR3 is TGTGCCAGTCAGAGGGACAGGGGGCTATACGAGCAGTACTTC. This sequence encodes CASQRDRGLYEQYF.

This clone has just a few counts. The chain uses TRBV5-1 and TRBJ1-1, with D tentatively TRBD1 (6 bases). V was shortened by 2 bases and J by 10 bases, with 15 bases between the two germline ends. Germline V gives CDR1 SGHRS, CDR2 YFSETQ. The CDR3 is made up of 13 amino acids. The CDR3 region is CASSLNQGLGAFF. The CDR3 nucleotides are TGCGCCAGCAGCTTAAATCAGGGGTTGGGAGCTTTCTTT.

This clone was found many times. The CDR3 nucleotides are TGTGCCAGCAGCTTAGATGGCAGGGGCGGTGGCTACACCTTC. Amino acids: CASSLDGRGGGYTF. This chain links TRBV7-2 with TRBJ1-2, with D possibly matching TRBD1 (6 bases). Germline V gene data show CDR1 as SGHTA and CDR2 as FQGNSA. Trimming removed 1 base from V and 7 bases from J, with 13 bases in between. This CDR3 is built from 14 residues.

The rearrangement joins TRBV5-1 to TRBJ1-2; TRBD1 might be the D (6 bases). This CDR3 has 15 amino acids. CDR1 and CDR2 (germline): SGHRS, YFSETQ. Trimming shortened V by 0 bases and J by 3 bases, and 12 bases separated the two germline ends. For the CDR3, the DNA is TGCGCCAGCAGCTTGGCCCCAGGGGTAGACTATGGCTACACCTTC. It specifies CASSLAPGVDYGYTF.